This T cell receptor (beta chain) was documented in a study of beta chain features in type 1 diabetes. Study-wide points: Among type 1 diabetes patients, VDJ junctions had fewer insertions and more deletions. The cDNA sequencing approach could over-represent high-TCR-expressing cells.

This clone showed up just a few times. The antigen remains unidentified. The V gene lost 3 bases and the J gene lost 7 bases, with 8 bases spanning the gap. CDR1 is SGHNT, CDR2 YENEEA, per germline. The CDR3 is made up of 12 amino acids. The investigators reverse transcribed all of the isolated RNA, so they sequenced expressed TCRB transcripts. Assay used: immunoSEQ multiplex PCR; TCRdb lists only in-frame clones, some missing. The sample records 250,000 to 400,000 clones, roughly 15% being singletons. Specimen: central memory CD4+ T cells from blood. This sequence originates from a man younger than 45 in good health. V usage is TRBV11-3 and J usage is TRBJ2-3; D gene unclear. CDR3 residues: CASSFNANTQYF. The CDR3 bases are TGTGCCAGCAGCTTTAACGCTAATACGCAGTATTTT.